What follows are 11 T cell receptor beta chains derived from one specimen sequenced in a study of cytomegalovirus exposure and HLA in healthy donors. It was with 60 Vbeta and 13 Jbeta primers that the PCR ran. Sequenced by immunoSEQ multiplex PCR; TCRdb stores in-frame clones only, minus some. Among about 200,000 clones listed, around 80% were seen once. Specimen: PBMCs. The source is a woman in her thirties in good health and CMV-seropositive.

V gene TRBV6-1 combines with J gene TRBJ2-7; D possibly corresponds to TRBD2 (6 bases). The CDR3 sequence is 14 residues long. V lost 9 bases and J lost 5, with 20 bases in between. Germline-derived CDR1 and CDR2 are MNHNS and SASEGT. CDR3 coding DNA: TGTGCCAGTCACCTTCGGAGGAGGGCGGACGAGCAGTACTTC. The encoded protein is CASHLRRRADEQYF.

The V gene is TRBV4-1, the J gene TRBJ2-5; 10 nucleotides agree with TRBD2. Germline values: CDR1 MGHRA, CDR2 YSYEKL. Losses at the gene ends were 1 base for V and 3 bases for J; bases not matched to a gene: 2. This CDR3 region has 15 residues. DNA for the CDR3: TGCGCCAGCAGCCAAGGGACTAGCGGAAAAGAGACCCAGTACTTC. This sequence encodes CASSQGTSGKETQYF.

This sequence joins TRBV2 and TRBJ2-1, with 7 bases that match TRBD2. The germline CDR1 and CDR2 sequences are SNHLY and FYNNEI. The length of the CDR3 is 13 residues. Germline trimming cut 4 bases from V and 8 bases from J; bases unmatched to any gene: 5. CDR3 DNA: TGTGCCAGCAGTGTCGGGGGGACCTATGAGCAGTTCTTC. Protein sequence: CASSVGGTYEQFF.

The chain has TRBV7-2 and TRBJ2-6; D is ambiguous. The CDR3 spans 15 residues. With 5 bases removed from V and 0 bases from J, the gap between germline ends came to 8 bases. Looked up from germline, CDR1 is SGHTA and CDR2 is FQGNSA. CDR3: CASSPGISGANVLTF. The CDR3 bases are TGTGCCAGCAGCCCTGGCATCTCTGGGGCCAACGTCCTGACTTTC.

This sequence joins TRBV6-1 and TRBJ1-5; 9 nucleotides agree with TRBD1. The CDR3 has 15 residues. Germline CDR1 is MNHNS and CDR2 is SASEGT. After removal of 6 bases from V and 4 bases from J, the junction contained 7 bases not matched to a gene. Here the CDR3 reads CASRMDRGVNQPQHF. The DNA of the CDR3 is TGTGCCAGCAGGATGGACAGGGGAGTTAATCAGCCCCAGCATTTT.

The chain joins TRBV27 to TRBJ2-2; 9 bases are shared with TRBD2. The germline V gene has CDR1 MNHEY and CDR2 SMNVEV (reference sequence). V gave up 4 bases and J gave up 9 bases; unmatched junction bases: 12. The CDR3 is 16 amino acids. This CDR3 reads CASSSSAGGSHRELFF. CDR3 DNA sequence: TGTGCCAGCAGTTCCTCAGCGGGGGGTAGCCACCGGGAGCTGTTTTTT.

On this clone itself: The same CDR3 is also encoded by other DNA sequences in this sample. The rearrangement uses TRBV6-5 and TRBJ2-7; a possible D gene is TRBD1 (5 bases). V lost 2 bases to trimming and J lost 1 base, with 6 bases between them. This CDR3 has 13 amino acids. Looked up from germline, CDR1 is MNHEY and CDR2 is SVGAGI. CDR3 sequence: CASSYGASYEQYF. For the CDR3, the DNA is TGTGCCAGCAGTTACGGGGCGTCCTACGAGCAGTACTTC.

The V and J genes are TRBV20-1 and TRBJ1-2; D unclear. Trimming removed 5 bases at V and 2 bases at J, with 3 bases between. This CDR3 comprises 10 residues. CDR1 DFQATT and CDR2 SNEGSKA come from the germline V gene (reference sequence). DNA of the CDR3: TGCAGTGCTGAGAACTATGGCTACACCTTC. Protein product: CSAENYGYTF.

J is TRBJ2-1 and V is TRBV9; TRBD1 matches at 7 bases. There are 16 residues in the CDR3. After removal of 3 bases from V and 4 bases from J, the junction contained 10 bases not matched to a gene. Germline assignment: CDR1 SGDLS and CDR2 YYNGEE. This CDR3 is CASSATRGGVYNEQFF. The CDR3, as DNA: TGTGCCAGCAGCGCCACCAGAGGGGGCGTGTACAATGAGCAGTTCTTC.

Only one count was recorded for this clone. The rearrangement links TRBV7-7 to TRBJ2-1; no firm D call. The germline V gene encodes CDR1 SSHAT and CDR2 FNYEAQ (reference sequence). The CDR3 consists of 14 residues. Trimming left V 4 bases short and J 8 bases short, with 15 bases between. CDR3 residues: CASSSLSGIDEQFF. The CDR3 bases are TGTGCCAGCAGCTCACTATCGGGTATCGATGAGCAGTTCTTC.

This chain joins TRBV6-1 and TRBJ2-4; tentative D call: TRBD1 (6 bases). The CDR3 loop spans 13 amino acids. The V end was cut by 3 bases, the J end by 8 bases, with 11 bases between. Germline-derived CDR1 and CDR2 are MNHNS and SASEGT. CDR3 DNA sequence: TGTGCCAGCAGTGACGAGGGGGTTGACATTCAGTACTTC. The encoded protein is CASSDEGVDIQYF.